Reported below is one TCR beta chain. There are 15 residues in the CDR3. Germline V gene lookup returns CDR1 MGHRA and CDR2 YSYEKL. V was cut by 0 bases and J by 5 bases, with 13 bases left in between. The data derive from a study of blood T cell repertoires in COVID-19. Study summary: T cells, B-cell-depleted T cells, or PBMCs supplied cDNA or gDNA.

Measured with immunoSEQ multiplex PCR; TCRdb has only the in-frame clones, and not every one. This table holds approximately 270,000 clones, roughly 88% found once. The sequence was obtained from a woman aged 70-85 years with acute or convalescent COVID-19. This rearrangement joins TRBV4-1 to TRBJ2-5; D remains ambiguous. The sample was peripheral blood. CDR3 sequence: CASSQDSVPWETQYF. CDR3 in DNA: TGCGCCAGCAGCCAAGACAGTGTGCCCTGGGAGACCCAGTACTTC.